The 20 T cell receptor beta chains below were found in one sample sequenced in a study of shared clonotypes between healthy human individuals. The repertoire was sequenced with immunoSEQ multiplex PCR; TCRdb's copy has only in-frame clones and lacks some. Counted here are about 1.4 million clones, roughly 96% occurring once; the ten biggest clones make up about 1.2%. Sequencing was performed on naive CD4+ T cells sorted from blood. The subset was: CD45RA+ positively selected. Every receptor here comes from a man under 40 in good health.

J is TRBJ2-5 and V is TRBV9, with D perhaps matching TRBD1 or TRBD2 (5 bases each). Deletions cut 4 bases from V and 1 base from J, with 17 bases between. This CDR3 has 16 residues. Per the germline V gene, CDR1 is SGDLS and CDR2 is YYNGEE. CDR3 DNA: TGTGCCAGCAGCCTCACTCCAATGGGGGTCCAAGAGACCCAGTACTTC. It translates to CASSLTPMGVQETQYF.

The chain couples TRBV19 to TRBJ2-1, with 15 positions matching TRBD2. With 0 bases clipped from V and 7 bases from J, the junction kept 10 bases outside the gene matches. Per germline, CDR1 LNHDA and CDR2 SQIVND (reference sequence). The CDR3 sequence is 19 residues long. The CDR3 region is CASSIDLAGTSGRLNEQFF. CDR3 in DNA: TGTGCCAGTAGTATAGATCTGGCAGGGACTAGCGGGAGGTTGAATGAGCAGTTCTTC.

The chain employs TRBV18 and TRBJ2-7; no clear D. Germline V CDR1 and CDR2: KGHSH, LQKENI. This CDR3 is built from 11 residues. V was clipped by 6 bases and J by 6 bases, with 9 bases between them. CDR3 coding DNA: TGTGCCAGCTCGCCTGGCATCGAGCAGTACTTC. Translation gives CASSPGIEQYF.

This chain links TRBV5-1 with TRBJ2-5; D is perhaps TRBD2 (6 bases). The germline gives CDR1 SGHRS, CDR2 YFSETQ. V lost 4 bases to trimming and J lost 5 bases, with 18 bases between them. This CDR3 spans 15 amino acids. CDR3 nucleotide sequence: TGCGCCAGCAGCCCGGGGGTCCAAATCGGGGAGACCCAGTACTTC. Protein sequence: CASSPGVQIGETQYF.

This rearrangement joins TRBV27 to TRBJ1-4; D might be TRBD1 (6 bases). The CDR3 covers 13 residues. Germline CDR1 and CDR2: MNHEY and SMNVEV (reference sequence). Trimming shortened V by 6 bases and J by 7 bases, and 12 bases separated the two germline ends. The CDR3 DNA sequence: TGTGCCAGCAGCTGGGGGGCTGGTGAAAAACTGTTTTTT. Translation gives CASSWGAGEKLFF.

The CDR3 loop reads CASSLVRGLMNTEAFF. The CDR3 nucleotides read TGTGCCAGCAGCTTGGTTCGGGGACTTATGAACACTGAAGCTTTCTTT. The chain joins TRBV5-5 to TRBJ1-1, with D possibly TRBD1 on 5 matching bases. The CDR3 consists of 16 residues. Trimming cost V 0 bases and J 0 bases, with 12 bases left between them. Germline V gene sequence: CDR1 SGHKS, CDR2 YYEKEE (reference sequence).

The rearrangement links TRBV10-3 to TRBJ2-5; TRBD2 matches at 9 bases. This CDR3 is 15 amino acids long. Germline V lookup: CDR1 ENHRY, CDR2 SYGVKD. With V trimmed by 9 bases and J by 4 bases, 12 bases remained unmatched. CDR3 protein: CAIKGSGRGLETQYF. CDR3 DNA sequence: TGTGCCATAAAAGGTAGCGGGAGAGGGTTAGAGACCCAGTACTTC.

The gene calls are TRBV9 and TRBJ1-4; a possible D gene is TRBD1 (5 bases). The CDR3 loop spans 15 amino acids. Germline-derived CDR1 and CDR2 are SGDLS and YYNGEE. With 2 bases removed from V and 2 bases from J, the gap between germline ends came to 10 bases. The DNA of the CDR3 is TGTGCCAGCAGCGTGTGGGGGATGACTAATGAAAAACTGTTTTTT. Its protein is CASSVWGMTNEKLFF.

This chain joins TRBV15 and TRBJ2-5; D remains ambiguous. Germline assignment: CDR1 LNHNV and CDR2 YYDKDF (reference sequence). This CDR3 is built from 13 residues. Trimming removed 5 bases at V and 5 bases at J, with 12 bases between. The CDR3 DNA reads as TGTGCCACCAGCCCGGTGAACGCTGAGACCCAGTACTTC. Translation: CATSPVNAETQYF.

The chain combines TRBV6-1 with TRBJ2-1, with a possible D match to TRBD2 (5 bases). Germline values: CDR1 MNHNS, CDR2 SASEGT. This CDR3 region has 15 residues. The V and J ends lost 7 bases and 8 bases respectively, with 21 bases between them. The chain's CDR3 is CASTRGREGSHEQFF. Here the CDR3 DNA reads TGTGCCAGCACCAGAGGCCGGGAAGGGTCGCATGAGCAGTTCTTC.

The chain uses TRBV9 and TRBJ2-5; tentative D call: TRBD2 (5 bases). The CDR3 runs 16 residues. CDR1 and CDR2 (germline): SGDLS, YYNGEE. Trimming took off 0 bases at V and 4 bases at J, with 16 bases between the two ends. The CDR3 bases are TGTGCCAGCAGCGTAGGAGCTAGCAGTGTTGCAGAGACCCAGTACTTC. The encoded protein is CASSVGASSVAETQYF.

The rearrangement joins TRBV7-9 to TRBJ2-2, with D perhaps being TRBD1 or TRBD2 (5 bases each). The germline V gene encodes CDR1 SEHNR and CDR2 FQNEAQ (reference sequence). The germline V and J ends were trimmed by 5 bases and 8 bases, with 18 bases remaining between them. This CDR3 spans 15 amino acids. As DNA, the CDR3 is TGTGCCAGCAGCGAGAGGGGTATTATAACTGGGGAGCTGTTTTTT. Protein: CASSERGIITGELFF. Combining the CDR3 with reference TRBV7-9 and TRBJ2-2 gives the whole variable domain DTGVSQNPRHKITKRGQNVTFRCDPISEHNRLYWYRQTLGQGPEFLTYFQNEAQLEKSRLLSDRFSAERPKGSFSTLEIQRTEQGDSAMYLCASSERGIITGELFFGEGSRLTVL.

V gene TRBV27 combines with J gene TRBJ2-3; TRBD1 might be the D (7 bases). V was shortened by 3 bases and J by 4 bases, with 29 bases between the two germline ends. Germline loops: CDR1 MNHEY, CDR2 SMNVEV (reference sequence). The CDR3 length is 20 residues. The CDR3 bases are TGTGCCAGCAGTTTCACCGGGACAGTTAGCGGCCATTGGGGCCCAGATACGCAGTATTTT. Translation: CASSFTGTVSGHWGPDTQYF.

V and J are TRBV29-1 and TRBJ2-1; D is unresolved. The CDR3 covers 14 residues. Trimming left V 4 bases short and J 4 bases short, with 14 bases between. Per the germline V gene, CDR1 is SQVTM and CDR2 is ANQGSEA. CDR3 sequence: CSVVVQKEYNEQFF. The DNA of the CDR3 is TGCAGCGTTGTAGTTCAAAAAGAGTACAATGAGCAGTTCTTC.

About this clone: This sample includes further DNA sequences coding for the same CDR3. The chain employs TRBV9 and TRBJ2-5, with TRBD1 as a possible D gene (5 bases). The CDR3 totals 14 residues. V lost 0 bases to trimming and J lost 1 base, with 7 bases between them. Germline V lookup: CDR1 SGDLS, CDR2 YYNGEE. This CDR3 reads CASSVGQSQETQYF. Here the CDR3 DNA reads TGTGCCAGCAGCGTAGGACAGTCCCAAGAGACCCAGTACTTC.

The chain recombines TRBV7-3 with TRBJ1-1; 11 bases line up with TRBD1. The junction had 2 bases not matched to a gene; V was cut back by 5 bases and J by 3 bases. CDR3 length: 14 amino acids. Germline CDR1 and CDR2: SGHTA and FQGTGA. The CDR3 DNA follows: TGTGCCAGCAGCATGGGACAGGGGGACACTGAAGCTTTCTTT. Residues: CASSMGQGDTEAFF.

The V gene is TRBV27, the J gene TRBJ2-7; D may be TRBD1 or TRBD2 (6 bases each). V lost 2 bases, J lost 5 bases, and 19 bases lay in between. The germline V gene encodes CDR1 MNHEY and CDR2 SMNVEV (reference sequence). The CDR3 is made up of 16 amino acids. Written as DNA, the CDR3 is TGTGCCAGCAGTTTAGCAAGGACTGCCCGGGGGCACGAGCAGTACTTC. This sequence encodes CASSLARTARGHEQYF.

CDR3 in DNA: TGTGCCAGCAGTGGGGGAAGTGGGGAAAAACTGTTTTTT. It encodes CASSGGSGEKLFF. V usage is TRBV2 and J usage is TRBJ1-4; no clear D gene. Germline V lookup: CDR1 SNHLY, CDR2 FYNNEI. The CDR3 runs 13 residues. V was shortened by 4 bases and J by 8 bases, with 11 bases between the two germline ends.

The chain has TRBV5-1 and TRBJ1-3; D call uncertain. The V gene lost 5 bases and the J gene lost 3 bases, with 3 bases spanning the gap. CDR3 length: 11 residues. Germline values: CDR1 SGHRS, CDR2 YFSETQ. The CDR3 loop is CASSFGNTIYF. DNA for the CDR3: TGCGCCAGCAGTTTTGGAAACACCATATATTTT.

The J gene is TRBJ1-2, the V gene TRBV19; D gene unclear. The CDR3 runs to 13 residues. CDR1 and CDR2 from the germline V gene are LNHDA and SQIVND (reference sequence). Trimming pared 7 bases from V and 7 bases from J, leaving 16 bases between. In DNA, the CDR3 is TGTGCCAGTAATAAGGGTGGCCGGGCTGGCTACACCTTC. This translates into CASNKGGRAGYTF.